These 32 T cell receptor beta chains were sequenced from one sample in a study of response to subunit inactivated influenza vaccine. TCRdb passed the RT-PCR reads through MiXCR, listing each CDR3 protein once. Of about 570,000 distinct CDR3 sequences in the sample, approximately 10% were seen once. This sample also appeared in a second study, on T cells expressing NK-cell markers. That investigation notes: It was by 5'RACE template switching with UMIs that TCR beta cDNA was made.

The material was PBMCs from blood, obtained on the day of vaccination. These receptors originate from a man in his fifties or sixties who received an inactivated influenza vaccine.

This chain uses TRBV5-1 with TRBJ1-2, with D possibly being TRBD1 (5 bases). CDR3 length equals 14 residues. Trimming shortened V by 4 bases and J by 6 bases, and 16 bases separated the two germline ends. Germline V gene lookup returns CDR1 SGHRS and CDR2 YFSETQ. DNA for the CDR3: TGCGCCAGCAGCGTTGGAGGGGTTTCTGATGGCTACACCTTC. Translated, it gives CASSVGGVSDGYTF. The whole variable domain, remainder taken from reference TRBV5-1 and TRBJ1-2, is KAGVTQTPRYLIKTRGQQVTLSCSPISGHRSVSWYQQTPGQGLQFLFEYFSETQRNKGNFPGRFSGRQFSNSRSEMNVSTLELGDSALYLCASSVGGVSDGYTFGSGTRLTVV.

The rearrangement joins TRBV20-1 to TRBJ2-3, with D tentatively TRBD2 (6 bases). This CDR3 is 13 amino acids long. Trimming took 1 base from V and 1 from J, leaving 6 bases between them. Per the germline V gene, CDR1 is DFQATT and CDR2 is SNEGSKA (reference sequence). The CDR3 DNA follows: TGCAGTGCTAGAGTAGCGGGCACAGATACGCAGTATTTT. Translation gives CSARVAGTDTQYF.

This clonotype was observed many times. The chain is built from TRBV5-6 and TRBJ2-3, with D perhaps matching TRBD2 (6 bases). Germline CDR1 is SGHDT and CDR2 is YYEEEE. Trimming took 1 base from V and 7 from J, leaving 13 bases between them. The CDR3 is 14 residues long. CDR3 in amino acids: CASSLSREVNTQYF. The CDR3 DNA sequence: TGTGCCAGCAGCTTGAGCAGGGAGGTGAATACGCAGTATTTT.

Details on this clonotype: The junction shows a germline mismatch at one end, possibly a read error. The CDR3 DNA reads as TGTGCCAGCAGTTCCTCTCGGGCCAACGTCCTGACTTTC. This gives the protein CASSSSRANVLTF. The rearrangement joins TRBV6-5 to TRBJ2-6; no clear D. Germline V gene lookup returns CDR1 MNHEY and CDR2 SVGAGI. The CDR3 runs to 13 residues.

In this sample, this clonotype turned up a few times. The chain couples TRBV12-3 or TRBV12-4 to TRBJ2-3, with 8 nucleotides matching TRBD1. The CDR3 length is 15 residues. With V trimmed by 5 bases and J by 4 bases, 8 bases remained unmatched. As DNA, the CDR3 is TGTGCCAGCAGTCGGTCAGGGGGCCCCCCAGATACGCAGTATTTT. Protein: CASSRSGGPPDTQYF.

This clonotype came up a few times. In nucleotides, the CDR3 is TGCAGCGGGAAACAGGGACTCGGGGGTGAAGCTTTCTTT. It translates to CSGKQGLGGEAFF. This sequence joins TRBV29-1 and TRBJ1-1, with D possibly matching TRBD1 (6 bases). V was trimmed by 7 bases and J by 7 bases, leaving 19 bases between them. Germline CDR1 and CDR2: SQVTM and ANQGSEA. This CDR3 contains 13 residues.

This clonotype was recorded once. The chain employs TRBV19 and TRBJ2-1, with TRBD2 matching over 11 bases. Trimming at V came to 9 bases and at J to 6 bases, leaving 4 bases not matched to a gene. The CDR3 sequence is 13 residues long. Germline loops: CDR1 LNHDA, CDR2 SQIVND (reference sequence). CDR3 loop: CASFGTSGNEQFF. The CDR3 nucleotides read TGTGCCAGCTTTGGGACTAGCGGCAATGAGCAGTTCTTC.

The chain employs TRBV7-8 and TRBJ2-7, with 8 bases fitting TRBD1. After removal of 2 bases from V and 5 bases from J, the junction contained 5 bases not matched to a gene. The CDR3 totals 14 residues. Germline V gene data show CDR1 as SGHVS and CDR2 as FQNEAQ. The CDR3 sequence: CASSLQGAAHEQYF. In DNA form, the CDR3 reads TGTGCCAGCAGCTTACAGGGGGCGGCCCACGAGCAGTACTTC.

The V gene is TRBV20-1, the J gene TRBJ2-2; D possibly matches TRBD1 or TRBD2 (5 bases each). CDR1 is DFQATT and CDR2 is SNEGSKA in the germline V gene (reference sequence). The V end was cut by 6 bases, the J end by 6 bases, with 11 bases between. The CDR3 has 12 amino acids. In DNA, the CDR3 is TGCAGTGCCACCGGGACCGCCGGGGAGCTGTTTTTT. This encodes CSATGTAGELFF.

The chain has TRBV15 and TRBJ2-7; 13 positions match TRBD2. Germline V gene lookup returns CDR1 LNHNV and CDR2 YYDKDF (reference sequence). The CDR3 length is 16 residues. V lost 5 bases to trimming and J lost 3 bases; unmatched junction nucleotides: 7. This CDR3 reads CATSGTSGNFGYEQYF. The CDR3 DNA sequence: TGTGCCACCAGCGGGACTAGCGGGAACTTCGGCTACGAGCAGTACTTC. The full variable domain, its missing parts supplied by reference TRBV15 and TRBJ2-7, is DAMVIQNPRYQVTQFGKPVTLSCSQTLNHNVMYWYQQKSSQAPKLLFHYYDKDFNNEADTPDNFQSRRPNTSFCFLDIRSPGLGDTAMYLCATSGTSGNFGYEQYFGPGTRLTVT.

The sample holds a few counts of this clonotype. The chain recombines TRBV4-2 with TRBJ1-1; no clear D gene. The germline V and J ends were trimmed by 0 bases and 7 bases, with 9 bases remaining between them. This CDR3 has 13 amino acids. The V gene's germline CDR1 is LGHNA and CDR2 YNFKEQ. The CDR3 loop reads CASSQDSDREAFF. The CDR3 bases are TGTGCCAGCAGCCAAGATTCCGACCGTGAAGCTTTCTTT.

This clonotype was seen a handful of times. The chain carries TRBV25-1 and TRBJ2-1; D not resolved. The CDR3 length is 16 residues. Germline V gives CDR1 MGHDK, CDR2 SYGVNS. The V end lost 4 bases, the J end lost 0 bases, and 13 bases lay between the germline ends. Here the CDR3 DNA reads TGTGCCAGCAGTGCCCAGACCGTGAGCTCCTACAATGAGCAGTTCTTC. Its protein is CASSAQTVSSYNEQFF.

This clonotype was recorded at least ten times. V usage is TRBV3-1 and J usage is TRBJ1-5; the match to TRBD1 covers 7 bases. Germline V gene lookup returns CDR1 LGHDT and CDR2 YNNKEL (reference sequence). This CDR3 spans 14 amino acids. The ends lost 2 bases at V and 5 bases at J; junction bases unmatched: 3. CDR3 amino acids: CASSQNRGYQPQHF. In nucleotides, the CDR3 is TGTGCCAGCAGCCAAAACAGGGGATATCAGCCCCAGCATTTT.

The chain combines TRBV12-3 or TRBV12-4 with TRBJ1-5; no clear D. The CDR3 runs 13 residues. The germline V and J ends were trimmed by 1 base and 5 bases, with 6 bases remaining between them. This CDR3 reads CASSLGEDQPQHF. The CDR3 coding sequence is TGTGCCAGCAGTTTAGGTGAAGATCAGCCCCAGCATTTT.

In this sample, this clonotype turned up a few times. The CDR3 coding sequence is TGTGCCAGCAGCTTAATTTCGGGGAATACGCAGTATTTT. Protein sequence: CASSLISGNTQYF. This chain uses TRBV11-2 with TRBJ2-3; possibly TRBD2 for D (5 bases). The CDR3 length is 13 residues. V lost 2 bases and J 7 bases, leaving 10 bases between the germline ends. The V gene's germline CDR1 is SGHAT and CDR2 FQNNGV.

This clonotype was detected only a few times. The rearrangement joins TRBV28 to TRBJ2-7; D is possibly TRBD1 (6 bases). Germline CDR1 reads MDHEN; CDR2 reads SYDVKM. This CDR3 comprises 14 residues. Deletions cut 11 bases from V and 0 bases from J, with 17 bases between. CDR3 DNA sequence: TGTGCCGCTTGGGGGCAGTCGGGCTCCTACGAGCAGTACTTC. This sequence encodes CAAWGQSGSYEQYF.

The genes are TRBV12-3 or TRBV12-4 and TRBJ2-1; TRBD2 agrees at 10 bases. This CDR3 region has 15 residues. V shed 7 bases and J 0 bases; nucleotides not matched to a gene: 3. CDR3 DNA sequence: TGTGCCAGCACCAGACTAGCGGGCTCCTACAATGAGCAGTTCTTC. It encodes CASTRLAGSYNEQFF.

The rearrangement joins TRBV20-1 to TRBJ2-7, with D possibly TRBD1 on 6 matching bases. The germline gives CDR1 DFQATT, CDR2 SNEGSKA (reference sequence). The V gene lost 0 bases and the J gene lost 3 bases, with 9 bases spanning the gap. The CDR3 covers 13 residues. Written as DNA, the CDR3 is TGCAGTGCTAGAGAGGGGGCCTACTACGAGCAGTACTTC. This translates into CSAREGAYYEQYF.

Comment on this clonotype: With a much larger clone just one base away, this may be a read error. The chain recombines TRBV5-1 with TRBJ2-1; D call uncertain. The CDR3 is 11 residues long. Germline CDR1 is SGHRS and CDR2 is YFSETQ. CDR3 protein: CANSLVDEQFF. CDR3 bases: TGCGCCAACAGCTTGGTGGATGAGCAGTTCTTC.

This clonotype has more than one count but fewer than ten. The chain has TRBV9 and TRBJ1-1; the D gene is possibly TRBD1 (5 bases). From germline, CDR1 is SGDLS and CDR2 YYNGEE. The CDR3 is 13 amino acids. Trimming removed 0 bases at V and 3 bases at J, with 6 bases between. DNA of the CDR3: TGTGCCAGCAGCGTAGGGACACACACTGAAGCTTTCTTT. Amino acids: CASSVGTHTEAFF.

This clonotype was observed a handful of times. This chain joins TRBV4-1 and TRBJ2-3; 7 nucleotides agree with TRBD1. The germline V gene has CDR1 MGHRA and CDR2 YSYEKL. The V gene end was trimmed by 1 base and the J gene end by 2 bases; junction bases not matched to a gene: 3. The CDR3 spans 15 residues. The CDR3 DNA reads TGCGCCAGCAGCCAAGTGGGACAGATCACAGATACGCAGTATTTT. Protein: CASSQVGQITDTQYF.

This clonotype was counted between two and nine times. The gene calls are TRBV19 and TRBJ2-4; perhaps TRBD1 as D (6 bases). The CDR3 is 11 residues long. Germline CDR1 reads LNHDA; CDR2 reads SQIVND (reference sequence). The germline V and J ends were trimmed by 5 bases and 13 bases, with 12 bases remaining between them. The chain's CDR3 is CASSLQGQQYF. The CDR3 bases are TGTGCCAGTAGTTTACAGGGCCAGCAGTACTTC.

V is TRBV7-2 and J is TRBJ2-1; TRBD1 is a possible D gene (7 bases). V lost 5 bases to trimming and J lost 7 bases, with 18 bases between them. Germline values: CDR1 SGHTA, CDR2 FQGNSA. The CDR3 has 15 amino acids. The CDR3 nucleotides read TGTGCCAGCAGCCCCAGGGGGGAGATATGGAATGAGCAGTTCTTC. It yields the protein CASSPRGEIWNEQFF.

This clonotype was recorded many times. This chain joins TRBV5-6 and TRBJ2-3; no definite D call. V was clipped by 2 bases and J by 4 bases, with 5 bases between them. The germline V gene encodes CDR1 SGHDT and CDR2 YYEEEE. This CDR3 is 12 amino acids long. CDR3 residues: CASSLAPDTQYF. CDR3 sequence (DNA): TGTGCCAGCAGCTTAGCCCCAGATACGCAGTATTTT. Full variable domain (rest looked up from reference TRBV5-6 and TRBJ2-3): DAGVTQSPTHLIKTRGQQVTLRCSPKSGHDTVSWYQQALGQGPQFIFQYYEEEERQRGNFPDRFSGHQFPNYSSELNVNALLLGDSALYLCASSLAPDTQYFGPGTRLTVL.

This clonotype was found a few times. The chain combines TRBV12-3 or TRBV12-4 with TRBJ1-2; weak D call: TRBD1 (6 bases). There are 16 residues in the CDR3. Trimming took 3 bases from V and 4 from J, leaving 18 bases between them. This CDR3 reads CASSFSPPRDIYGYTF. CDR3 bases: TGTGCCAGCAGTTTTTCCCCCCCCCGGGACATCTATGGCTACACCTTC.

The J gene is TRBJ2-5, the V gene TRBV12-3 or TRBV12-4, with D unresolved. The CDR3 contains 15 residues. V lost 2 bases and J lost 2, with 12 bases in between. For the CDR3, the DNA is TGTGCCAGCAGTTTAAAACTAAAGAAACAAGAGACCCAGTACTTC. It yields the protein CASSLKLKKQETQYF.

This sequence joins TRBV4-3 and TRBJ1-5; D is possibly TRBD1 (6 bases). This CDR3 contains 15 residues. Germline V CDR1 and CDR2: LGHNA, YSLEER. Trimming took 3 bases from V and 4 from J, leaving 13 bases between them. The CDR3 spells CASSQFRGWNQPQHF. The CDR3 coding sequence is TGCGCCAGCAGCCAGTTCAGGGGCTGGAATCAGCCCCAGCATTTT.

The rearrangement joins TRBV5-1 to TRBJ2-2, with D perhaps matching TRBD1 (6 bases). Germline V lookup: CDR1 SGHRS, CDR2 YFSETQ. This CDR3 has 14 amino acids. Trimming took 2 bases from V and 5 from J, leaving 10 bases between them. CDR3 nucleotides: TGCGCCAGCAGCTTACCAGGGGAAACCGGGGAGCTGTTTTTT. Its protein is CASSLPGETGELFF.

This clonotype was seen a few times. V gene TRBV28 combines with J gene TRBJ2-3; TRBD1 aligns across 7 bases. The germline CDR1 and CDR2 sequences are MDHEN and SYDVKM. V lost 5 bases, J lost 0 bases, and 8 bases stayed unmatched. This CDR3 spans 16 amino acids. The chain's CDR3 is CASSRRTGASTDTQYF. The CDR3 DNA follows: TGTGCCAGCAGTCGAAGGACAGGAGCTAGCACAGATACGCAGTATTTT.

This sequence joins TRBV6-2 or TRBV6-3 and TRBJ2-3; 7 positions agree with TRBD2. There are 17 residues in the CDR3. Germline loops: CDR1 MNHEY, CDR2 SVGEGT. V dropped 2 bases and J dropped 0; count of bases not matched to a gene: 8. The chain's CDR3 is CASSYLPGLLSTDTQYF. The CDR3 DNA reads TGTGCCAGCAGTTACCTCCCGGGACTACTAAGCACAGATACGCAGTATTTT.

DNA of the CDR3: TGTGCAAGTCGCCCGCGACCAAGACTAGCGGGGGAAGAGACCCAGTACTTC. It codes for CASRPRPRLAGEETQYF. The chain links TRBV12-2 to TRBJ2-5; no DNA check was done on the table's D call, TRBD2. TRBV12-2 is a pseudogene. The CDR3 loop spans 17 amino acids.

Of note for this clonotype: A single base separates this from a much larger clone, so it may be a read error. V is TRBV12-3 or TRBV12-4 and J is TRBJ2-3; D unclear. There are 15 residues in the CDR3. CDR3 bases: TGTGCCAGCAGTTTAGTCCAGGTCTATACAGCTACGCAGTATTTT. Translating gives CASSLVQVYTATQYF.